The TCR beta chain under discussion was sequenced for a study of shared clonotypes between healthy human individuals. At the level of the study: The cohort comprised a couple of women and three men. Their ages spanned 18 to 49 years.

The repertoire was sequenced with immunoSEQ multiplex PCR; TCRdb's copy has only in-frame clones and lacks some. The sample has about 1.5 million clones, 95% to 99% seen once. All the donors were Caucasian adults who lived in Nashville, Tennessee. The authors divided CD4+ cells into CD45RA+ naive and CD45RA-negative memory subsets. CDR3 length: 14 amino acids. The ends were cut back, 0 bases at V and 3 bases at J, with 7 bases in the middle. From germline, CDR1 is SGHNT and CDR2 YYREEE (reference sequence). The TCR was taken from a man aged 30 to 45 in good health. The source material was naive CD4+ T cells sorted from blood. Subset meaning: CD45RA+ positively selected. The rearrangement links TRBV5-4 to TRBJ2-1; D uncertain. The CDR3 region is CASSLVKSYNEQFF. The CDR3 bases are TGTGCCAGCAGCTTGGTCAAGAGCTACAATGAGCAGTTCTTC.